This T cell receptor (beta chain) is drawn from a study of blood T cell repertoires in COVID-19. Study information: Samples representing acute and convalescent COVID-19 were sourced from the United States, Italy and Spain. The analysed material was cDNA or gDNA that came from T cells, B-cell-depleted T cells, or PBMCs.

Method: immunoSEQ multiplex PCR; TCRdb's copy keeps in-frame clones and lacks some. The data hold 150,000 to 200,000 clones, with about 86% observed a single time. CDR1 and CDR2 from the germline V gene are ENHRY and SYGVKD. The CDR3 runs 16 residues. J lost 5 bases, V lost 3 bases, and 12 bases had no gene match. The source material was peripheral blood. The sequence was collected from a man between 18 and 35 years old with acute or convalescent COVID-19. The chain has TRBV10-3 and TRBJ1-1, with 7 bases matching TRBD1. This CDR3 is CAISDPSSTGKTEAFF. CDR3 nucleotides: TGTGCCATCAGTGACCCGTCTTCGACAGGGAAAACTGAAGCTTTCTTT.